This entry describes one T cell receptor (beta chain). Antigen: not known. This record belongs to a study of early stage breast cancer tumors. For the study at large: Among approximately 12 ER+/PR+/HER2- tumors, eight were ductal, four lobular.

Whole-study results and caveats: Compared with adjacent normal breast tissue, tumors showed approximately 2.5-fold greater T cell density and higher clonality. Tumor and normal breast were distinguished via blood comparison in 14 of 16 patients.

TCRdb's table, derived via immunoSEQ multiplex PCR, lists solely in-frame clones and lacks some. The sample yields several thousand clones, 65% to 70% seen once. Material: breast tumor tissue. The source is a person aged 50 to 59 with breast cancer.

This CDR3 reads CSGRAPGNEQFF. CDR3 bases: TGCAGCGGTAGGGCCCCAGGAAATGAGCAGTTCTTC. The chain uses TRBV29-1 and TRBJ2-1; D gene ambiguous. Trimming took off 7 bases at V and 7 bases at J, with 14 bases between the two ends. The CDR3 length is 12 residues. From germline, CDR1 is SQVTM and CDR2 ANQGSEA.